This TCR beta chain derives from a study of human T cells and chemical hapten exposure. Study observations and caveats: Healthy individuals' immune responses may differ from those of donors, who had alopecia. Following DPC sensitization, TCRs present above 1 in 1000 frequency showed no change.

This clonotype was detected ten times or more. Its antigen is not identified. Via MiXCR, TCRdb re-called the RACE reads, giving one row per CDR3 protein. The sample holds some 59,000 distinct CDR3 sequences; approximately 10% are singletons and the top ten take roughly 4%. Documented time point: pre-sensitization, week 0. The treatment was: therapeutic diphenylcyclopropenone sensitization with weekly scalp DPC. The sequence was collected from a woman aged 40 to 50 with alopecia areata. Some clones in this sample may be carry-over from other donors' samples. The material sequenced was whole blood, taken in connection with sensitization to the hapten diphenylcyclopropenone (DPC).

The CDR3 sequence is CSALSPGQGSYEQYF. In DNA form, the CDR3 reads TGCAGTGCCCTATCTCCGGGACAGGGGAGCTACGAGCAGTACTTC. V usage is TRBV20-1 and J usage is TRBJ2-7; the match to TRBD1 covers 10 bases. The CDR3 runs 15 residues. Germline CDR1 reads DFQATT; CDR2 reads SNEGSKA (reference sequence). With 6 bases clipped from V and 3 bases from J, the junction kept 11 bases outside the gene matches.